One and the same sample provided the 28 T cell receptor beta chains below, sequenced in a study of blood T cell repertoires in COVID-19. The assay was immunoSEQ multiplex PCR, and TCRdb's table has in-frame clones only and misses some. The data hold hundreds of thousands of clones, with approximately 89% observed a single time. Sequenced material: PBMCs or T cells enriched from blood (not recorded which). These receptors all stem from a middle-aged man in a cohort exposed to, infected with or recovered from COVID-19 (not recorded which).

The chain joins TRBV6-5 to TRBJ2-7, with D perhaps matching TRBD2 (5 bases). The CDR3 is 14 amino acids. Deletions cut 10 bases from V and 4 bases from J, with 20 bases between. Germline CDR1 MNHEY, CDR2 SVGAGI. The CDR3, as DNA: TGTGCCACCGCGCGCTCGGGCCCGGGGTACGAGCAGTACTTC. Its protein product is CATARSGPGYEQYF.

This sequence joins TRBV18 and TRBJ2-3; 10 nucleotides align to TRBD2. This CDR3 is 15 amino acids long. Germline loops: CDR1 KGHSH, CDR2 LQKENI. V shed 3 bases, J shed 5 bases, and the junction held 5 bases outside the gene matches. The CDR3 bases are TGTGCCAGCTCACCTCCTAGCGGGAGAGGAGATACGCAGTATTTT. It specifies CASSPPSGRGDTQYF. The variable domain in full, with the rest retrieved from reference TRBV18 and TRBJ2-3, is NAGVMQNPRHLVRRRGQEARLRCSPMKGHSHVYWYRQLPEEGLKFMVYLQKENIIDESGMPKERFSAEFPKEGPSILRIQQVVRGDSAAYFCASSPPSGRGDTQYFGPGTRLTVL.

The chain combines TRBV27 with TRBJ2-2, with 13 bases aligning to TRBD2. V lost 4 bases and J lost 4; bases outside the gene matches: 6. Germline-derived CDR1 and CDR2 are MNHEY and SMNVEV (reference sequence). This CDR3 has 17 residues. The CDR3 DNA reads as TGTGCCAGCAGTTACCTGACTAGCGGGAGGCCCACCGGGGAGCTGTTTTTT. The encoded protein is CASSYLTSGRPTGELFF.

CDR3 DNA: TGTGCCAGCAGTTACGCGGGAGGGGAGACCCAGTACTTC. It specifies CASSYAGGETQYF. The V and J genes are TRBV6-5 and TRBJ2-5, with 9 bases matching TRBD2. This CDR3 has 13 amino acids. The junction had 0 bases not matched to a gene; V was cut back by 2 bases and J by 5 bases. Germline CDR1 MNHEY, CDR2 SVGAGI.

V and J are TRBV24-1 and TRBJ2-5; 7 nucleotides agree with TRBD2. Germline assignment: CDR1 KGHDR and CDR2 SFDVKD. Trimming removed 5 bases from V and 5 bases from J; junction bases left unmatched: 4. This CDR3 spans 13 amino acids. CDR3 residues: CATSGLAEETQYF. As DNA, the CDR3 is TGTGCCACCAGTGGACTAGCTGAGGAGACCCAGTACTTC.

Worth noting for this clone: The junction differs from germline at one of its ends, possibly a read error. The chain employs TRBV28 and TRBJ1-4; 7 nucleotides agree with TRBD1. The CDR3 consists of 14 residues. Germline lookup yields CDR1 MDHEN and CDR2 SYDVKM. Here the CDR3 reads CATSLRQGNEKLFF. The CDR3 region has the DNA TGTGCCACCAGTTTACGACAGGGAAATGAAAAACTGTTTTTT.

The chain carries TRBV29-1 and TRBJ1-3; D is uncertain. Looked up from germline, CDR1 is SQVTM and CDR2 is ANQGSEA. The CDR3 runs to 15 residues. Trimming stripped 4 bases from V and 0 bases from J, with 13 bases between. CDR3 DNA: TGCAGCGTTGTATTAGGGAGTGACTCTGGAAACACCATATATTTT. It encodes CSVVLGSDSGNTIYF.

The CDR3 nucleotides are TGTGCCAGCAGTTACAGGGGAAAGAACACTGAAGCTTTCTTT. Translated: CASSYRGKNTEAFF. J is TRBJ1-1 and V is TRBV6-5, with a possible D match to TRBD1 (5 bases). Germline CDR1 reads MNHEY; CDR2 reads SVGAGI. V dropped 2 bases and J dropped 1 base, with 8 bases sitting between them. CDR3 length: 14 amino acids.

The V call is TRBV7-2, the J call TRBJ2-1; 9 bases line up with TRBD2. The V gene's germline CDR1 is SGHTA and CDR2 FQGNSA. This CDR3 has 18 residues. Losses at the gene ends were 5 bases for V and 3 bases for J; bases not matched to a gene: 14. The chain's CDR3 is CASSPLGSGRENYNEQFF. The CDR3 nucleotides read TGTGCCAGCAGCCCCCTAGGTAGCGGGAGAGAAAACTACAATGAGCAGTTCTTC.

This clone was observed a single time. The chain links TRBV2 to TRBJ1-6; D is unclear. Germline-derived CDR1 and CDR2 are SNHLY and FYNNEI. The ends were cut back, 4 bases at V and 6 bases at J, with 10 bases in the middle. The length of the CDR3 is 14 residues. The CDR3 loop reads CASSVAYSNSPLHF. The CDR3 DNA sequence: TGTGCCAGCAGTGTCGCGTACTCTAATTCACCCCTCCACTTT.

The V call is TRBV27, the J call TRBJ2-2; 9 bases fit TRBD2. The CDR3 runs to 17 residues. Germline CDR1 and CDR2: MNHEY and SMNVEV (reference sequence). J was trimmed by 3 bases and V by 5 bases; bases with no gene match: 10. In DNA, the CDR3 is TGTGCCAGCAGTCCGGGCCGACTAGCGGAGTACACCGGGGAGCTGTTTTTT. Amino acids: CASSPGRLAEYTGELFF.

The CDR3 here is CASVSTGRNQPQHF. The CDR3 DNA reads as TGTGCCAGCGTATCGACAGGGAGAAATCAGCCCCAGCATTTT. The chain employs TRBV28 and TRBJ1-5; 7 nucleotides agree with TRBD1. This CDR3 contains 14 residues. Germline CDR1 and CDR2: MDHEN and SYDVKM. Trimming took 8 bases from V and 4 from J; bases not matched to a gene: 8. Complete variable domain (other parts from reference TRBV28 and TRBJ1-5): DVKVTQSSRYLVKRTGEKVFLECVQDMDHENMFWYRQDPGLGLRLIYFSYDVKMKEKGDIPEGYSVSREKKERFSLILESASTNQTSMYLCASVSTGRNQPQHFGDGTRLSIL.

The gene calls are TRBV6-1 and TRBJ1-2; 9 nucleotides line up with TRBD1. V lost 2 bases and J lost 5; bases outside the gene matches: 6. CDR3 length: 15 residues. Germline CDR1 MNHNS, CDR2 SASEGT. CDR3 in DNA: TGTGCCAGCAGTGAACTACCGGGACAGGGTTATGGCTACACCTTC. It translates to CASSELPGQGYGYTF.

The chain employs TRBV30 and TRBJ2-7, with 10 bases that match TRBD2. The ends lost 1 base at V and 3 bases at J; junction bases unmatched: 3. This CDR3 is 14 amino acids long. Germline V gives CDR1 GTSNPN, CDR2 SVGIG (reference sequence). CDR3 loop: CAWSGLAGVYEQYF. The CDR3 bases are TGTGCCTGGAGTGGGCTAGCGGGAGTCTACGAGCAGTACTTC.

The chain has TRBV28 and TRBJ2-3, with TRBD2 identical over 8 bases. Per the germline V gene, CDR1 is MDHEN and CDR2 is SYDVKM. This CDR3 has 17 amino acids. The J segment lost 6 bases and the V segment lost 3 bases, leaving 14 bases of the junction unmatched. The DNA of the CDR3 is TGTGCCAGCAGTTTCGTAGCTACAGCGGGAGTCTCCGATACGCAGTATTTT. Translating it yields CASSFVATAGVSDTQYF.

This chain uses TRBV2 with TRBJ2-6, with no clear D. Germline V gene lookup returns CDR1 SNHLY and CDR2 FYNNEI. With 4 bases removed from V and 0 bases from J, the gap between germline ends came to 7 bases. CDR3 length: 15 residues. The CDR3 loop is CASSVQSSGANVLTF. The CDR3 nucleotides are TGTGCCAGCAGTGTACAGAGCTCTGGGGCCAACGTCCTGACTTTC.

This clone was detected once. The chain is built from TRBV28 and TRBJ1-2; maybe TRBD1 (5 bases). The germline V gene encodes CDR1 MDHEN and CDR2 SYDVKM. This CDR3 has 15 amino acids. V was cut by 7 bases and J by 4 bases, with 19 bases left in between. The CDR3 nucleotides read TGTGCCAGCACCGACAGCCGAAGGAGGGGCTATGGCTACACCTTC. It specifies CASTDSRRRGYGYTF.

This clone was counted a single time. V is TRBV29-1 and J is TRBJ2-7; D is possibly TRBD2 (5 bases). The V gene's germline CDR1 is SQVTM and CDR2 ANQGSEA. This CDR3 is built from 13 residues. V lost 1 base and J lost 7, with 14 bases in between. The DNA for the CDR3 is TGCAGCGTTGAAGTCACTAGGCCGGGGGAGCAGTACTTC. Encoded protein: CSVEVTRPGEQYF.

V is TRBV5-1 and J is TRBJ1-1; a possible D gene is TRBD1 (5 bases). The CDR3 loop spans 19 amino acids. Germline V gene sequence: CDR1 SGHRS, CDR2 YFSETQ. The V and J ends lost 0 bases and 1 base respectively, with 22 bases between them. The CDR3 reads CASSLGIRGGGSGNTEAFF. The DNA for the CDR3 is TGCGCCAGCAGCTTGGGTATCCGTGGCGGGGGAAGCGGGAACACTGAAGCTTTCTTT.

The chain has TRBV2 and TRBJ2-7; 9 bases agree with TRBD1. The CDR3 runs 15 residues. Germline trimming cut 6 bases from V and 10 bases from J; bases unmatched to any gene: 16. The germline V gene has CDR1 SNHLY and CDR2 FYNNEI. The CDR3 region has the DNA TGTGCCAGCAGACCCGGACAGGGGATGGCGGCTACTCAGTACTTC. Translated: CASRPGQGMAATQYF.

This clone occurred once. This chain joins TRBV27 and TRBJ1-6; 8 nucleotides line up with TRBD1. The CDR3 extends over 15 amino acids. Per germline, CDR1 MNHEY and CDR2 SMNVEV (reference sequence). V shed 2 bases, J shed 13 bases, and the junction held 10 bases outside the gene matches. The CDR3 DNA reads TGTGCCAGCAGTTTAAGGGGACAGGTCCAATCTCCCCTCCACTTT. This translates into CASSLRGQVQSPLHF.

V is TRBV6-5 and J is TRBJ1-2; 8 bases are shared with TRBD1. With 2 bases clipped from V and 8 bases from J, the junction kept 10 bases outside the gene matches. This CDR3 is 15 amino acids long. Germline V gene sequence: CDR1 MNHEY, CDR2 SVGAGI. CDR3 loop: CASSYGPGGAKGYTF. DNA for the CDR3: TGTGCCAGCAGTTACGGGCCAGGGGGCGCTAAGGGCTACACCTTC.

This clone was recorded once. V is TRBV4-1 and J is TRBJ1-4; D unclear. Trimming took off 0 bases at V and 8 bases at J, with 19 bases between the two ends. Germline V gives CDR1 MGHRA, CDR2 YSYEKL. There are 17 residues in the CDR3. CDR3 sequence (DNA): TGCGCCAGCAGCCAAGATGGCTCCTCCCGGGGTTGGGAAAAACTGTTTTTT. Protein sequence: CASSQDGSSRGWEKLFF.

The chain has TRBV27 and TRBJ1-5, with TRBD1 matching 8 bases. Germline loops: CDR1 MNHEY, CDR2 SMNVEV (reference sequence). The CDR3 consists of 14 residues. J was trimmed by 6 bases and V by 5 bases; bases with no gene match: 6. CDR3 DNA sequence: TGTGCCAGCAGTCCCGGACAGGGAAGTCAGCCCCAGCATTTT. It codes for CASSPGQGSQPQHF.

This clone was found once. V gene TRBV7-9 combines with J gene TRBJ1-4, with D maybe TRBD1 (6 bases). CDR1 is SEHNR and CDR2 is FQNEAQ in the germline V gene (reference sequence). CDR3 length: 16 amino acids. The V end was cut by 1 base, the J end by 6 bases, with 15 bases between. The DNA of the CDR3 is TGTGCCAGCAGCTTAGTTTACAGGGCCGGCGATGAAAAACTGTTTTTT. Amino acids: CASSLVYRAGDEKLFF.

The CDR3 loop is CATDRAGGAQHF. DNA for the CDR3: TGTGCCACCGACAGGGCCGGTGGGGCCCAGCATTTT. This chain connects TRBV19 to TRBJ1-5; 7 bases fit TRBD1. The germline gives CDR1 LNHDA, CDR2 SQIVND (reference sequence). The V gene end was trimmed by 10 bases and the J gene end by 11 bases; junction bases not matched to a gene: 11. CDR3 length: 12 residues. The full variable domain, completed using reference TRBV19 and TRBJ1-5, is DGGITQSPKYLFRKEGQNVTLSCEQNLNHDAMYWYRQDPGQGLRLIYYSQIVNDFQKGDIAEGYSVSREKKESFPLTVTSAQKNPTAFYLCATDRAGGAQHFGDGTRLSIL.

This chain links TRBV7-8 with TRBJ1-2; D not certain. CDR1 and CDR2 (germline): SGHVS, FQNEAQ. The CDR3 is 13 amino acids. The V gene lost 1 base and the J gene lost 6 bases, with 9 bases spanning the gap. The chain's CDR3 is CASSLDKADGYTF. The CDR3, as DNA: TGTGCCAGCAGCTTAGACAAAGCGGATGGCTACACCTTC.

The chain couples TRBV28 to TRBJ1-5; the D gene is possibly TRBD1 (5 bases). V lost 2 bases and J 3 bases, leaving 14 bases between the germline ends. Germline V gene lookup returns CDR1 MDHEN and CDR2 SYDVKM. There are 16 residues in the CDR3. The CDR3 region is CASSLVARVFNQPQHF. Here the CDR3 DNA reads TGTGCCAGCAGTTTAGTTGCCAGGGTCTTCAATCAGCCCCAGCATTTT.